This T cell receptor beta chain was identified in a study of TIL therapy for anti-PD-1-resistant metastatic lung cancer (dated by TCRdb to the early 2020s). Describing the broader study: Tumors were collected before any PD-1/PD-L1 blockade, after which patients were given nivolumab, and patients who progressed were given lymphodepletion, an infusion of expanded TIL and IL-2. Enrolled patients had a median age of about 50 years (range 38-75) and a median tumor PD-L1 proportion score of around 6%. Across the cohort, whole-exome sequencing showed a median non-synonymous tumor mutation burden of about 1.6 mutations per megabase. T cell receptor beta sequencing of tumor and peripheral blood served to follow clonotypes across the tumor, the expanded TIL product, and serial blood samples. The cohort was predominantly lung adenocarcinoma, with several EGFR-mutant and two ALK-rearranged tumors, and half of patients were current or former smokers. Paper-wide results and their limitations: The baseline peripheral repertoire was partially replaced by infused TIL clonotypes, which then decayed over months, and no apparent association between persistence and response was found. The study protocol defined all tumor marker inferences as exploratory. Because the cohort was highly selected, with more treatment-naive, never-smoker and oncogene-addicted patients than is typical, generalizability is limited.

TCR beta CDR3 regions were amplified from genomic DNA with the immunoSEQ v3 hsTCRB kit using bias-controlled multiplex PCR. An Illumina NextSeq 500 was used to sequence the TCR libraries, reaching roughly 1.9 million read pairs at survey level or roughly 5-6.5 million at deep level. In the paper's pipeline: V, D and J genes were assigned, non-productive sequences were removed, and clonality was reported by immunoSEQ Analyzer software. Repertoires were compared by productive Simpson clonality and by the Morisita overlap index of productive TRB rearrangements between infused TIL and blood. Absolute clonotype counts in blood were estimated by multiplying the lymphocyte count by the CD3+ fraction and by the productive frequency of the clone. The clones in this table, taken by TCRdb from immuneACCESS, are in-frame only. Not every clone is retained; where verified, under half of the shortfall comes from an unresolved V gene, and the cause of the rest is unknown. The V and J calls and clone size come from that table; D and trimming were worked out from the DNA. This sample is represented by about 59,000 clones; about 70% of them were singletons. Around 1.7% of the sample rests with the top ten.

Note on this clone: The specificity of this receptor is unknown. No per-base quality is available; no much larger clone lies one base away.

Based on the germline V gene, the CDR1 and CDR2 sequences are MNHEY and SVGAGI. From the cysteine up to the phenylalanine, the CDR3 has a length of 13 residues. The only DNA kept is the CDR3, 39 bases in frame from the first base. V is pared back by 7 bases and J by 5 bases, with 14 bases lying between the germline termini. What this sample's time point label stands for: pre-treatment sample, taken before nivolumab and TIL therapy. Adults with stage 4 NSCLC were enrolled in a dual-center phase I trial from late 2017 to January 2020. Samples were obtained from a single-arm, open-label phase I trial in which tumor-infiltrating lymphocyte therapy with nivolumab was evaluated in advanced non-small cell lung cancer. Blood mononuclear cells were isolated from EDTA tubes by Ficoll gradient and were snap-frozen as pellets, and DNA was extracted with a Qiagen mini-prep kit.

Sequencing used blood, obtained at baseline. The chain couples TRBV6-5 to TRBJ1-1; matching of 5 bases hints at TRBD1 as the D gene. This receptor was identified in a person between 25 and 79 years old with non-small cell lung cancer. The CDR3 reads CASTMGGGTEAFF. The DNA sequence is given as TGTGCCAGCACCATGGGGGGAGGGACTGAAGCTTTCTTT.